This passage covers 8 T cell receptor beta chains from one sample sequenced in a study of blood T cell repertoires in COVID-19. Profiled with immunoSEQ multiplex PCR; TCRdb holds only in-frame clones, not every one. Of over 150,000 clones listed, 80% to 85% are singletons. What was sequenced was peripheral blood. These TCRs come from a woman in her sixties or seventies with COVID-19, enrolled during active disease.

This clone occurred a few times. The V call is TRBV7-9, the J call TRBJ1-2, with TRBD1 as a possible D gene (5 bases). The V gene lost 2 bases and the J gene lost 4 bases, with 11 bases spanning the gap. Germline lookup yields CDR1 SEHNR and CDR2 FQNEAQ (reference sequence). The CDR3 runs 14 residues. The CDR3 region is CASSLRGLGYGYTF. The CDR3 DNA reads as TGTGCCAGCAGCTTAAGGGGCCTCGGCTATGGCTACACCTTC. The full variable domain, in which reference TRBV7-9 and TRBJ1-2 provide the parts outside the CDR3, is DTGVSQNPRHKITKRGQNVTFRCDPISEHNRLYWYRQTLGQGPEFLTYFQNEAQLEKSRLLSDRFSAERPKGSFSTLEIQRTEQGDSAMYLCASSLRGLGYGYTFGSGTRLTVV.

V gene TRBV19 combines with J gene TRBJ2-1; the match to TRBD2 covers 9 bases. This CDR3 region has 17 residues. V was clipped by 6 bases and J by 8 bases; unmatched bases: 17. Germline V gene lookup returns CDR1 LNHDA and CDR2 SQIVND (reference sequence). In nucleotides, the CDR3 is TGTGCCAGTAGCACCCCGGGACTAGCTAAACAGTTGGATGAGCAGTTCTTC. Encoded protein: CASSTPGLAKQLDEQFF.

This chain connects TRBV7-2 to TRBJ2-7; perhaps TRBD2 as D (5 bases). Germline V gives CDR1 SGHTA, CDR2 FQGNSA. Trimming pared 1 base from V and 2 bases from J, leaving 9 bases between. CDR3 length equals 14 residues. The CDR3 bases are TGTGCCAGCAGCTTAGGGCGGGCCACCTACGAGCAGTACTTC. Translation gives CASSLGRATYEQYF. Filled out from reference TRBV7-2 and TRBJ2-7, the complete variable domain reads GAGVSQSPSNKVTEKGKDVELRCDPISGHTALYWYRQSLGQGLEFLIYFQGNSAPDKSGLPSDRFSAERTGGSVSTLTIQRTQQEDSAVYLCASSLGRATYEQYFGPGTRLTVT.

The V gene is TRBV3-1 (or the pseudogene TRBV3-2), the J gene TRBJ2-1; weak D call: TRBD2 (5 bases). V shed 4 bases and J shed 4 bases, with 14 bases lying between them. Germline V gives CDR1 LGHDT, CDR2 YNNKEL (reference sequence). The CDR3 is made up of 15 amino acids. The CDR3 reads CASSRLHSGYNEQFF. The DNA of the CDR3 is TGTGCCAGCAGCCGCCTTCATTCGGGATACAATGAGCAGTTCTTC.

This clone was seen a handful of times. The CDR3 DNA reads TGTGCCAGCAGGATAGACTACGAGCAGTACTTC. Protein product: CASRIDYEQYF. The genes are TRBV6-6 and TRBJ2-7; D not certain. The V gene lost 6 bases and the J gene lost 3 bases, with 6 bases spanning the gap. CDR3 length equals 11 residues. Germline-derived CDR1 and CDR2 are MNHNY and SVGAGI (reference sequence).

V is TRBV6-1 and J is TRBJ2-7, with 8 bases that match TRBD1. Germline assignment: CDR1 MNHNS and CDR2 SASEGT. V was clipped by 3 bases and J by 0 bases; unmatched bases: 10. This CDR3 has 17 amino acids. CDR3 protein: CASSDPWRTGSSYEQYF. CDR3 nucleotides: TGTGCCAGCAGTGACCCCTGGCGGACAGGGAGCTCCTACGAGCAGTACTTC.

This clone was seen only a few times. The chain carries TRBV7-8 and TRBJ1-1, with TRBD1 matching over 7 bases. V shed 6 bases, J shed 4 bases, and the junction held 8 bases outside the gene matches. This CDR3 is 14 amino acids long. Germline CDR1 SGHVS, CDR2 FQNEAQ. The CDR3 DNA reads TGTGCCAGCAGTCGTTGGGGACAGCTCACTGAAGCTTTCTTT. This encodes CASSRWGQLTEAFF.

This rearrangement joins TRBV24-1 to TRBJ2-2; a possible D gene is TRBD2 (6 bases). Trimming cost V 2 bases and J 4 bases, with 13 bases left between them. Germline V gene sequence: CDR1 KGHDR, CDR2 SFDVKD. The CDR3 covers 16 residues. The DNA for the CDR3 is TGTGCCACCAGTGATTCCCGGGAGCGGATCACCGGGGAGCTGTTTTTT. Translating gives CATSDSRERITGELFF.